The entry below gives a single T cell receptor beta chain sequence along with its context. Antigen: not known. The CDR3 runs 14 residues. In germline, CDR1 is SGHRS, CDR2 YFSETQ. The V and J ends lost 0 bases and 4 bases respectively, with 10 bases between them. Profiled with immunoSEQ multiplex PCR; TCRdb holds only in-frame clones, not every one. The repertoire holds 55,000 to 80,000 clones, with 70% to 90% as singletons. The entry originates in a study of T cell responses to AZD1222 COVID-19 vaccine. General study findings and limits: The study reported that nearly half of spike-specific TCRs target unmutated variant regions. At baseline, just five or six AZD1222 recipients tested seropositive.

The material was peripheral blood, obtained 28 days after the second AZD1222 dose. The V call is TRBV5-1, the J call TRBJ1-2; D call uncertain. The sequence was obtained from an adult who received the AZD1222 COVID-19 vaccine. The CDR3 region has the DNA TGCGCCAGCAGCTTGGAGGGCCGCACCTATGGCTACACCTTC. Its translation: CASSLEGRTYGYTF.